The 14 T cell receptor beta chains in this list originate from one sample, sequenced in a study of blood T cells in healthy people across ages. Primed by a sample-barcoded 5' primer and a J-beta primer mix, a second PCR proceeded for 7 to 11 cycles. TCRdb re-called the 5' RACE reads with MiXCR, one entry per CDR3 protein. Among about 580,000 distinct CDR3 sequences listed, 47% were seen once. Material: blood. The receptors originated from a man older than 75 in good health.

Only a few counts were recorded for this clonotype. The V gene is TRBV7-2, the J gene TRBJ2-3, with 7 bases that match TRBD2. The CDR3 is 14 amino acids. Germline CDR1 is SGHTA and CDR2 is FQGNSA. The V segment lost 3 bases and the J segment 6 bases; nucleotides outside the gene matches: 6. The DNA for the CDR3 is TGTGCCAGCAGCTTTGGCGGGAGTAGGGATACGCAGTATTTT. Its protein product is CASSFGGSRDTQYF.

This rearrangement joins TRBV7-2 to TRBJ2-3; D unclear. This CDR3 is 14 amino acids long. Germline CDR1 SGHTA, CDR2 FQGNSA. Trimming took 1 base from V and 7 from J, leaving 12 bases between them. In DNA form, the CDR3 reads TGTGCCAGCAGCTTAGGCGTCTCATCCTATACGCAGTATTTT. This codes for CASSLGVSSYTQYF. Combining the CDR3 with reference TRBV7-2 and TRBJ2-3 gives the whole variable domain GAGVSQSPSNKVTEKGKDVELRCDPISGHTALYWYRQSLGQGLEFLIYFQGNSAPDKSGLPSDRFSAERTGGSVSTLTIQRTQQEDSAVYLCASSLGVSSYTQYFGPGTRLTVL.

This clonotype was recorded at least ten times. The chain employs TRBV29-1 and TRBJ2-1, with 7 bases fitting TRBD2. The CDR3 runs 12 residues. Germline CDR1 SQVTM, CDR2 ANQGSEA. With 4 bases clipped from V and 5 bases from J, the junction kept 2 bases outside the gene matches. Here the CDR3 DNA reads TGCAGCGTTGGTCTAGCGGACAATGAGCAGTTCTTC. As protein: CSVGLADNEQFF.

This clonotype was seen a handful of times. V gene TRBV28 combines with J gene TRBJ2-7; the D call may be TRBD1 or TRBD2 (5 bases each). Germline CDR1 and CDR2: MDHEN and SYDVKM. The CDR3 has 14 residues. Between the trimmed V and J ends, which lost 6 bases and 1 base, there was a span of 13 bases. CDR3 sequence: CASSVRDASYEQYF. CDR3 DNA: TGTGCCAGCAGCGTCCGGGACGCATCCTACGAGCAGTACTTC.

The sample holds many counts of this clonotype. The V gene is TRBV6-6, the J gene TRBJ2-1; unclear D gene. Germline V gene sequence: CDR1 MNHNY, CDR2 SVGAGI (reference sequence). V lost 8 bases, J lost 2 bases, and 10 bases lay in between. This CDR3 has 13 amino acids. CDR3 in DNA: TGTGCCAGCCATGTAGACACCTACAATGAGCAGTTCTTC. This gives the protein CASHVDTYNEQFF.

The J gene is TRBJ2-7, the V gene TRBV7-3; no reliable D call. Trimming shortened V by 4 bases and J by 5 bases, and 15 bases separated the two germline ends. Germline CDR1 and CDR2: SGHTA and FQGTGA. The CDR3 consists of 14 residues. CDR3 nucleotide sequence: TGTGCCAGCAGCTCCGGGCCCTATGCCGACGAGCAGTACTTC. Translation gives CASSSGPYADEQYF.

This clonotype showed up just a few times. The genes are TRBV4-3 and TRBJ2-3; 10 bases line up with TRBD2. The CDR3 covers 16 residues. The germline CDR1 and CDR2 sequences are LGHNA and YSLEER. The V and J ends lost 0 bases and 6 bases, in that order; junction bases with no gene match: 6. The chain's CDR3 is CASSQDTAGGPDTQYF. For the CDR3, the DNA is TGCGCCAGCAGCCAAGATACAGCGGGGGGGCCGGATACGCAGTATTTT.

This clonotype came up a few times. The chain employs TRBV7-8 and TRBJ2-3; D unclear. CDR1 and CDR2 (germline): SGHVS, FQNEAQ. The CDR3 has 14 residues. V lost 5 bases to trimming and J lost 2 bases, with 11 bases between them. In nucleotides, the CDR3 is TGTGCCAGCAGCCCAACGCCGAACACAGATACGCAGTATTTT. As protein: CASSPTPNTDTQYF.

CDR3 in amino acids: CASSSNPSGGPTGELFF. The CDR3 nucleotides read TGCGCCAGCAGCTCTAATCCTAGCGGGGGCCCCACCGGGGAGCTGTTTTTT. The genes are TRBV5-1 and TRBJ2-2; 10 bases match TRBD2. Trimming cost V 3 bases and J 4 bases; bases outside gene matches: 9. From germline, CDR1 is SGHRS and CDR2 YFSETQ. The CDR3 loop spans 17 amino acids.

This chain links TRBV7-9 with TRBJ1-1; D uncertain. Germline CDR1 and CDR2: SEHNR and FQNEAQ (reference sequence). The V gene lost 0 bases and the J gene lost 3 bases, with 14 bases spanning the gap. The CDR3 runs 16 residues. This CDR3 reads CASSLAPGSPYTEAFF. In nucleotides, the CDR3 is TGTGCCAGCAGCTTAGCGCCGGGGAGCCCGTACACTGAAGCTTTCTTT.

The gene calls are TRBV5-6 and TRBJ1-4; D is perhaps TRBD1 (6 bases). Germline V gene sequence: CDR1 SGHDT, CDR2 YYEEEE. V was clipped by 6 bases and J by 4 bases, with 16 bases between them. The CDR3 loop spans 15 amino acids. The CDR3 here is CASMRITGNNEKLFF. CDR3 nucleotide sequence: TGTGCCAGCATGCGAATAACAGGGAATAATGAAAAACTGTTTTTT.

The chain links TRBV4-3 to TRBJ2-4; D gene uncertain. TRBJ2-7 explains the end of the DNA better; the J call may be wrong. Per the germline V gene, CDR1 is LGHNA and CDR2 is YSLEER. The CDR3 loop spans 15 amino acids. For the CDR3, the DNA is TGCGCCAGCAGCCAAGAGCCCCACAGAACCTACGAGCAGTACTTC. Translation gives CASSQEPHRTYEQYF.

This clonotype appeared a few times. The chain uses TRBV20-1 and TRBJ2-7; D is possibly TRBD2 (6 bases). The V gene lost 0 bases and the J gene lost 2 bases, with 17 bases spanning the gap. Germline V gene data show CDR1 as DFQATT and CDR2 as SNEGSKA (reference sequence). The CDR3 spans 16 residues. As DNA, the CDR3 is TGCAGTGCTAGAGATCACGGTAGGGACTCCACCTACGAGCAGTACTTC. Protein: CSARDHGRDSTYEQYF.

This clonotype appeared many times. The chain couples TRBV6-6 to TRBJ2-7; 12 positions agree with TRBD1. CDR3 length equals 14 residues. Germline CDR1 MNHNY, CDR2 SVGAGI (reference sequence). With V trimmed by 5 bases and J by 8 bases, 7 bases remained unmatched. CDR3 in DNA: TGTGCCAGCAGTGTAGGGACAGGGGGCCAGAAGCAGTACTTC. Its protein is CASSVGTGGQKQYF.